The clone carrying this T cell receptor beta chain occurred many times. Its matching antigen is unknown. These data belong to a study of T cells in Graves' hyperthyroidism and ophthalmopathy. Study results and caveats: Ophthalmopathy onset followed model prediction by a median approximately six months. Most thyroid clonotypes expanded above 0.001 were also detected in blood.

RNA transcripts yielded amplified TCR beta CDR3 regions. In the first-round RT-PCR of the TCR CDR3, the HTBI primer set was used. TCRdb used MiXCR to reprocess the multiplex PCR reads, holding one entry per CDR3 protein. The table shows roughly 550,000 distinct CDR3 sequences, with 15% to 20% occurring only once. Germline V gene data show CDR1 as LGHNA and CDR2 as YSLEER. CDR3 length equals 16 residues. The ends lost 0 bases at V and 4 bases at J; junction bases unmatched: 7. Disease duration was under 3 months in the ophthalmopathy patients, who also had a Clinical Activity Score of at least 3 and a NOSPECS grade of at least 4.

This TCR was recovered from a woman aged 30 to 39 with Graves' ophthalmopathy. Sequenced: blood. The chain combines TRBV4-3 with TRBJ2-3, with 7 bases identical to TRBD1. CDR3 residues: CASSQEPQGYSDTQYF. The CDR3 coding sequence is TGCGCCAGCAGCCAAGAACCACAGGGGTATTCAGATACGCAGTATTTT.